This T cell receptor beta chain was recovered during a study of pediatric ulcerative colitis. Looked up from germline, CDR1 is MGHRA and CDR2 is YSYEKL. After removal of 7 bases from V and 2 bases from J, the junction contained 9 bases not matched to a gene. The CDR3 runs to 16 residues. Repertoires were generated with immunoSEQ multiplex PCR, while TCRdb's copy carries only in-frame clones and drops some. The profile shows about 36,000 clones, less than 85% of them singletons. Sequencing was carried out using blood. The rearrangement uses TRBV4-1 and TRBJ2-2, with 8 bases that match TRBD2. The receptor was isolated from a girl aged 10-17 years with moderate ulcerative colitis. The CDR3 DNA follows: TGCGCCAGCACCACCTATGCGGGGGGAAACACCGGGGAGCTGTTTTTT. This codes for CASTTYAGGNTGELFF.